This paragraph covers one T cell receptor (beta chain) sequence. These data originate in a study of blood T cell repertoires in COVID-19. The overall study: Specimens from acute and convalescent COVID-19 originated in the United States, Italy and Spain. PBMCs, B-cell-depleted T cells, or T cells provided the cDNA or gDNA that made up the material.

The V and J ends lost 7 bases and 5 bases, in that order; junction bases with no gene match: 6. The CDR3 runs 14 residues. Germline V lookup: CDR1 LGHDT, CDR2 YNNKEL (reference sequence). Methods used by the authors: Estimated nucleated cell counts came from reference gene primer amplification. The method was immunoSEQ multiplex PCR; TCRdb's version includes in-frame clones alone and lacks a portion of them. D and trimming were read from the DNA, whereas the V and J calls and clone size are those reported in that table. The table records roughly 160,000 clones, more than 85% of them present only once.

Input material: peripheral blood. This chain connects TRBV3-1 (or the pseudogene TRBV3-2) to TRBJ2-2, with 8 bases lining up with TRBD1. This TCR was recovered from a man in his forties or fifties with acute or convalescent COVID-19. CDR3 coding DNA: TGTGCCAGCAACAGACAGGGGCGGACCGGGGAGCTGTTTTTT. This encodes CASNRQGRTGELFF.